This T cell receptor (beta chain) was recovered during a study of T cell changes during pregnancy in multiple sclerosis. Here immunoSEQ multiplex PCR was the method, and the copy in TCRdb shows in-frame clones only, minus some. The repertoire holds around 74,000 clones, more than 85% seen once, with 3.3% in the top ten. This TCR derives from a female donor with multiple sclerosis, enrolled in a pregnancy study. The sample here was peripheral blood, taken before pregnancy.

The CDR3 coding sequence is TGTGCCAGCAGCGTAGAAGGCGCAGGGGCCTATAATGAAAAACTGTTTTTT. Its translation: CASSVEGAGAYNEKLFF. The chain links TRBV9 to TRBJ1-4, with a weak D call TRBD1 (6 bases). There are 17 residues in the CDR3. Germline lookup yields CDR1 SGDLS and CDR2 YYNGEE. Trimming pared 0 bases from V and 4 bases from J, leaving 16 bases between.